This is a list of T cell receptor beta chains from one sample in a study of control samples from healthy donors and cancer patients. The table came from immunoSEQ multiplex PCR; TCRdb's copy has only in-frame clones and leaves some out. The repertoire holds around 70,000 clones, 65% to 85% seen once, with around a sixth in the top ten. Sequencing was done on a sample of blood. The receptors here all came from a man aged 60 to 69 in good health. Both conserved end residues are part of each CDR3. The D gene is left open where the match is weak. Where a row states a size, it is once, few, many or the class of an expanded clone; other rows omit it.

TGTGCCAGCAGCTTAGGGTACAGGGGGCCCGAAGCCACTGAAGCTTTCTTT CASSLGYRGPEATEAFF TRBV7-8 TRBD1 . TRBJ1-1
TGCGCCAGCAGTACTTCTGTGAGCGAGCAGTTCTTC CASSTSVSEQFF TRBV5-1 . . TRBJ2-1
TGCGCCAGCAGCTCGGGACTAGCGGGTCCCTACGAGCAGTACTTC CASSSGLAGPYEQYF TRBV5-1 TRBD2 . TRBJ2-7
TGTGCCAGCAGCTTCAGACAGGGAACGGGCGGGGAGCTGTTTTTT CASSFRQGTGGELFF TRBV5-4 TRBD1 . TRBJ2-2
TGTGCCTGGCAGACTAGCGCGACAGATACGCAGTATTTT CAWQTSATDTQYF TRBV30 TRBD2 . TRBJ2-3
TGTGCCAGCTCACCTTCGTCCAGGGCCGGCCTGGGAGGCTACACCTTC CASSPSSRAGLGGYTF TRBV18 . . TRBJ1-2
TGTGCCAGCAGCTTAGAACTAGGGCCAAACAATGAGCAGTTCTTC CASSLELGPNNEQFF TRBV11-3 . . TRBJ2-1
TGTGCCAGCAGTTTATCACACAGCCCTGGGTACGAGCAGTACTTC CASSLSHSPGYEQYF TRBV27 . . TRBJ2-7
TGTGCCAGCAGCTCCACGTCTGGTGCAACTAATGAAAAACTGTTTTTT CASSSTSGATNEKLFF TRBV7-6 . . TRBJ1-4
TGTGCCAGCAGCTTAGATTGGGCCGGGAGTCACAATGAGCAGTTCTTC CASSLDWAGSHNEQFF TRBV7-8 . . TRBJ2-1
TGTGCCAGCAGTGTTTCACTAGCGGGGAAATACTGCGAGCAGTACTTC CASSVSLAGKYCEQYF TRBV6-1 TRBD2 few TRBJ2-7
TGTGCCAGCAGTTCACCCGCACGCAATCAGCCCCAGCATTTT CASSSPARNQPQHF TRBV28 . . TRBJ1-5
TGTGCCACCAGTGATTTTAGGGGCCCCGAGCAGTTCTTC CATSDFRGPEQFF TRBV24-1 . . TRBJ2-1
TGCGCCAGCAGCTTGGAACAGGGAATCCAAGAGACCCAGTACTTC CASSLEQGIQETQYF TRBV5-1 . . TRBJ2-5
TGTGCCAGCAGTGCCTCGACAGTTTACACTGAAGCTTTCTTT CASSASTVYTEAFF TRBV2 . . TRBJ1-1
TGTGCCAGCAGTCTCCCTGGGAACACTGAAGCTTTCTTT CASSLPGNTEAFF TRBV28 . . TRBJ1-1
TGTGCCAGCAGCCGACAGCCGAACACTGAAGCTTTCTTT CASSRQPNTEAFF TRBV7-3 . . TRBJ1-1
TGTGCCAGCAAACTGGACAGCCAGGAGTTCGGCTACACCTTC CASKLDSQEFGYTF TRBV6-6 . . TRBJ1-2
TGTGCCAGCAGCTTAGCGGGCTCTGGAAACACCATATATTTT CASSLAGSGNTIYF TRBV7-9 . . TRBJ1-3
TGTGCCAGCAGCTTGGGCCCAGCGGGGAGAACCGGGGAGCTGTTTTTT CASSLGPAGRTGELFF TRBV5-8 TRBD2 . TRBJ2-2
TGTGCCATCAGTGACCGACAGGGCTACACTGAAGCTTTCTTT CAISDRQGYTEAFF TRBV10-3 TRBD1 . TRBJ1-1
TGCGCCAGCAGCTTGGCGGCGGGGAACTACAATGAGCAGTTCTTC CASSLAAGNYNEQFF TRBV5-1 . once TRBJ2-1